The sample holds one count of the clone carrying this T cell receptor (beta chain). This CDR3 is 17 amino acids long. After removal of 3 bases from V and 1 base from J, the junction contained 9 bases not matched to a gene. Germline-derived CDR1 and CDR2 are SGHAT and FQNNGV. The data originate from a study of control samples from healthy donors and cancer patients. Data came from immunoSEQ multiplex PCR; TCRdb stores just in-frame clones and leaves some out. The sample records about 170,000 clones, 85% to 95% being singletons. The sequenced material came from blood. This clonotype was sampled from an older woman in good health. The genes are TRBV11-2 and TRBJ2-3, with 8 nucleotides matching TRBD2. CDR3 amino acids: CASSFGAGGPGTDTQYF. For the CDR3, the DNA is TGTGCCAGCAGCTTCGGGGCGGGGGGCCCTGGCACAGATACGCAGTATTTT. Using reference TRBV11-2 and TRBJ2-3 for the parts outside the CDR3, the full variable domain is EAGVAQSPRYKIIEKRQSVAFWCNPISGHATLYWYQQILGQGPKLLIQFQNNGVVDDSQLPKDRFSAERLKGVDSTLKIQPAKLEDSAVYLCASSFGAGGPGTDTQYFGPGTRLTVL.